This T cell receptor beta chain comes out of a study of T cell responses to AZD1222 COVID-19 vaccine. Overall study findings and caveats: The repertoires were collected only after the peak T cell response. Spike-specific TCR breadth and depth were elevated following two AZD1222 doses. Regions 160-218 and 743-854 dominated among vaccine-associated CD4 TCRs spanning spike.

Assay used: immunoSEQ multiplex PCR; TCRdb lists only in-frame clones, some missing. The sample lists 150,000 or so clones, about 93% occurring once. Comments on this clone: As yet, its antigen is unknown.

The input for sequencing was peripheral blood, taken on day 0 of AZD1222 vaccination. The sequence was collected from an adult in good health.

The CDR3: CAISRGADGYGYTF. In DNA, the CDR3 is TGTGCCATCTCGAGAGGGGCAGACGGCTATGGCTACACCTTC. The rearrangement uses TRBV6-5 and TRBJ1-2; possible D gene TRBD1, 5 bases. Germline V gives CDR1 MNHEY, CDR2 SVGAGI. The CDR3 is 14 amino acids. The V end lost 10 bases, the J end lost 4 bases, and 19 bases lay between the germline ends.